This T cell receptor (beta chain) comes out of a study of blood T cell repertoires in COVID-19. As for the study in general: Material from acute and convalescent COVID-19 was sourced from the United States, Italy and Spain. Sources were T cells, B-cell-depleted T cells, or PBMCs; the material itself was cDNA or gDNA.

Original data processing: Reference gene primer amplification gave estimated nucleated cell counts. Only in-frame clones appear in the TCRdb table, and some are missing; sequencing was by immunoSEQ multiplex PCR. V and J calls plus clone size are reproduced from that table; the DNA served to infer D and trimming. The table has 45,000 to 65,000 clones, over 70% seen once. This receptor was obtained from a human donor in a cohort sampled during active COVID-19. Material: peripheral blood.

The CDR3 nucleotides are TGTGCCAGCAGTTTAAAGGGACAGAGCTCCTCTGGGGCCAACGTCCTGACTTTC. It encodes CASSLKGQSSSGANVLTF. The chain carries TRBV27 and TRBJ2-6; TRBD1 matches at 7 bases. CDR1 and CDR2 (germline): MNHEY, SMNVEV (reference sequence). The CDR3 runs 18 residues. V shed 2 bases, J shed 0 bases, and the junction held 7 bases outside the gene matches.